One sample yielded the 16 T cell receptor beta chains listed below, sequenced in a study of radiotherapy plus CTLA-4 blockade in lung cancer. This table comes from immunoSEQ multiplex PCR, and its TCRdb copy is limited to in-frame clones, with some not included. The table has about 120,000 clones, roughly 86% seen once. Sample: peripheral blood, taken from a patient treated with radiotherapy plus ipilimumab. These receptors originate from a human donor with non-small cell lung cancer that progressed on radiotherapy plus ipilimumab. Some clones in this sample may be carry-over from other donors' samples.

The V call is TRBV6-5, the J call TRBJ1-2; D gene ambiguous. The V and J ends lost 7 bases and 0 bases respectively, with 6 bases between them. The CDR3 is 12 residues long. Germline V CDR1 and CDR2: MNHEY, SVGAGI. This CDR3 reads CASTSANYGYTF. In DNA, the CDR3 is TGTGCCAGCACCTCAGCTAACTATGGCTACACCTTC.

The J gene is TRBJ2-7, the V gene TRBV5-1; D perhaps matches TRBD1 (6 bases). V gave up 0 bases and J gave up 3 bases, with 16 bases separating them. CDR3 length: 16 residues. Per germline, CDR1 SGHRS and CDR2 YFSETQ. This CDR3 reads CASSLGRAGDLYEQYF. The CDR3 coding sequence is TGCGCCAGCAGCTTGGGCCGGGCAGGGGATCTCTACGAGCAGTACTTC.

CDR3 sequence: CASSSPRVEGVWEQYF. The CDR3 coding sequence is TGTGCCAGCAGCTCTCCGAGGGTAGAAGGGGTGTGGGAGCAGTACTTC. The J gene is TRBJ2-7, the V gene TRBV5-6, with D perhaps assigned TRBD1 or TRBD2 (5 bases each). This CDR3 spans 16 amino acids. Germline V gives CDR1 SGHDT, CDR2 YYEEEE. V was clipped by 3 bases and J by 7 bases, with 23 bases between them.

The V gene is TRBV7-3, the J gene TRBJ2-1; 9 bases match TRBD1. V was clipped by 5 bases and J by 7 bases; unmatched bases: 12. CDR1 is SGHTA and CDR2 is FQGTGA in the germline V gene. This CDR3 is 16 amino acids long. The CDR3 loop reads CASSEHRGRPHNEQFF. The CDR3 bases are TGTGCCAGCAGCGAGCACAGGGGGCGACCCCATAATGAGCAGTTCTTC.

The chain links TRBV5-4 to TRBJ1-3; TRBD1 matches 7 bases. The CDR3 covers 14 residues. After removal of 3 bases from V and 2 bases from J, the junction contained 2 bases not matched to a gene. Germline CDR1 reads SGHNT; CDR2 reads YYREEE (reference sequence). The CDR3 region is CASSYTGAGNTIYF. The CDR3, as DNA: TGTGCCAGCAGCTACACAGGGGCTGGAAACACCATATATTTT.

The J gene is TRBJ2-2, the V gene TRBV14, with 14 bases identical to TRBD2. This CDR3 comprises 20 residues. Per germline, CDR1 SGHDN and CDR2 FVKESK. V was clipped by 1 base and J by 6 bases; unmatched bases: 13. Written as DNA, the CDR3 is TGTGCCAGCAGCCAAGGAGTGGGACTAGCGGGGGCCCCCGTTGCCGGGGAGCTGTTTTTT. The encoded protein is CASSQGVGLAGAPVAGELFF. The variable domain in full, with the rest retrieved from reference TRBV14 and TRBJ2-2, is EAGVTQFPSHSVIEKGQTVTLRCDPISGHDNLYWYRRVMGKEIKFLLHFVKESKQDESGMPNNRFLAERTGGTYSTLKVQPAELEDSGVYFCASSQGVGLAGAPVAGELFFGEGSRLTVL.

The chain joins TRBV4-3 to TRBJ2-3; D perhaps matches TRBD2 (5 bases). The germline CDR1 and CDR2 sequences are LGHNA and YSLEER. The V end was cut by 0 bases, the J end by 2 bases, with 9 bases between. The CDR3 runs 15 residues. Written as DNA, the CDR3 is TGCGCCAGCAGCCAAGAGGACTTATACACAGATACGCAGTATTTT. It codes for CASSQEDLYTDTQYF.

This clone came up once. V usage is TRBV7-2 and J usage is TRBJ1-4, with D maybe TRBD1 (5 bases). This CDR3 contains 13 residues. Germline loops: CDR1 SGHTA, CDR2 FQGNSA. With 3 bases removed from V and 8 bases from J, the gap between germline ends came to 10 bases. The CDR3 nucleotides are TGTGCCAGCAGCTTGGAGGGGCGGGAAAAACTGTTTTTT. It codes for CASSLEGREKLFF.

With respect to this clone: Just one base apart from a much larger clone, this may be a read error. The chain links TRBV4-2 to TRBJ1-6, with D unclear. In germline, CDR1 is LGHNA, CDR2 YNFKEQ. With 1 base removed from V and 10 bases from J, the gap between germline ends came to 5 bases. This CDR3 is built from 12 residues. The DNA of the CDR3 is TGTGCCAGCAGCCAAGGGGTCTCACCCCTCCACTTT. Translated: CASSQGVSPLHF.

DNA of the CDR3: TGTGCCAGCGGAAGGGCCGGGACCCAATACTCACCCCTCCACTTT. Its protein product is CASGRAGTQYSPLHF. This chain connects TRBV27 to TRBJ1-6; a possible D gene is TRBD1 (5 bases). The germline V and J ends were trimmed by 8 bases and 10 bases, with 21 bases remaining between them. Germline CDR1 is MNHEY and CDR2 is SMNVEV (reference sequence). This CDR3 comprises 15 residues.

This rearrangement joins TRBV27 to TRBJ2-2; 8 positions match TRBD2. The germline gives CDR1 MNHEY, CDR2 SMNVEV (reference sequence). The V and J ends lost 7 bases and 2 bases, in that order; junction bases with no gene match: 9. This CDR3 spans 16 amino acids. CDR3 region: CASIARAGANTGELFF. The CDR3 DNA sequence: TGTGCCAGCATCGCCCGAGCGGGGGCCAACACCGGGGAGCTGTTTTTT.

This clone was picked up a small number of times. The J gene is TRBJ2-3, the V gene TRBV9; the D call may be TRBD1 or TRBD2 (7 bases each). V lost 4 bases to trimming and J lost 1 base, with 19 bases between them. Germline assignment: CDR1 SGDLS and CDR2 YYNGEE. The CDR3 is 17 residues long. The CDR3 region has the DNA TGTGCCAGCAGCCCTCGAGTGACAGGGAGGGGCACAGATACGCAGTATTTT. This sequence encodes CASSPRVTGRGTDTQYF.

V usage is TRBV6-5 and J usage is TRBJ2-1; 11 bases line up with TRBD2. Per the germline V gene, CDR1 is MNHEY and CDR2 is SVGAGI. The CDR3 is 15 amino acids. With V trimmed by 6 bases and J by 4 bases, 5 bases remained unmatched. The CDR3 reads CASSLAGGLYNEQFF. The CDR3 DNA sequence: TGTGCCAGCAGCCTAGCGGGGGGCCTATACAATGAGCAGTTCTTC.

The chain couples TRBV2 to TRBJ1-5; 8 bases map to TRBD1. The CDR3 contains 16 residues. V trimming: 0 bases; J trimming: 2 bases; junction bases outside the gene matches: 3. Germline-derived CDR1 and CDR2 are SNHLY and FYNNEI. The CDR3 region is CASSEALGQGNQPQHF. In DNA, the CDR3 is TGTGCCAGCAGTGAAGCCCTGGGACAGGGCAATCAGCCCCAGCATTTT.

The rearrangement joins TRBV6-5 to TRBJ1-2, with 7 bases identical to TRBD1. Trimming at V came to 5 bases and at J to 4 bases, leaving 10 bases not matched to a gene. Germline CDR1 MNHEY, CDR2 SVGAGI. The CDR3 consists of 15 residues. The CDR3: CASSLQGRGIYGYTF. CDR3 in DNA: TGTGCCAGCAGTCTACAGGGGCGCGGGATCTATGGCTACACCTTC.

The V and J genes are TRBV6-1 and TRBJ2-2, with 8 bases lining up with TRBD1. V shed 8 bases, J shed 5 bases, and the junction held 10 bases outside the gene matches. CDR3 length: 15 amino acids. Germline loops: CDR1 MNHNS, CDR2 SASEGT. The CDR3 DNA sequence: TGTGCCAGCCTCACGGGACAGGTGGAGACCGGGGAGCTGTTTTTT. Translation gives CASLTGQVETGELFF.